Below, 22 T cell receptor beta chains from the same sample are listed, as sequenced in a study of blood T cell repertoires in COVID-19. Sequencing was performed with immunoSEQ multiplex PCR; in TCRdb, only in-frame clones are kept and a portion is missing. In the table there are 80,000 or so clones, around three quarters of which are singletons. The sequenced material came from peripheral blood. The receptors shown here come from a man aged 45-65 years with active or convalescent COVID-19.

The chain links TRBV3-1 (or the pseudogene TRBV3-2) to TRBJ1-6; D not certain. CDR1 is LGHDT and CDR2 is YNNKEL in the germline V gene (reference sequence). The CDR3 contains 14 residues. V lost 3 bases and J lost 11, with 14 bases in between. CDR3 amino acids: CASSHGIPETPLHF. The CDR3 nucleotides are TGTGCCAGCAGCCACGGGATTCCAGAAACACCCCTCCACTTT.

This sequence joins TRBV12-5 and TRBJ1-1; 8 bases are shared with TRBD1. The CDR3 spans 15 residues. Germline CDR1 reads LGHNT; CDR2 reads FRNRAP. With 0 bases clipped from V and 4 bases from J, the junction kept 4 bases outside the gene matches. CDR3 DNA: TGTGCTAGTGGTTTGGTGGCAGGGGGCGGCACTGAAGCTTTCTTT. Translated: CASGLVAGGGTEAFF.

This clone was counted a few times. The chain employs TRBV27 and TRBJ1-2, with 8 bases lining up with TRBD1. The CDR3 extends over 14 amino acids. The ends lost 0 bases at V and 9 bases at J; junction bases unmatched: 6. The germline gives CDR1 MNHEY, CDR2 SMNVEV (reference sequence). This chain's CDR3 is CASSLSRQGARYTF. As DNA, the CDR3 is TGTGCCAGCAGTTTATCCAGGCAGGGGGCTCGCTACACCTTC.

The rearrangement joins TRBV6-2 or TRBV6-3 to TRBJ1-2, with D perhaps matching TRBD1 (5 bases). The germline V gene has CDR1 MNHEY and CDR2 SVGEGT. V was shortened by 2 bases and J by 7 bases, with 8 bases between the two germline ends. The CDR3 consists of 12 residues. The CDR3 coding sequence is TGTGCCAGCAGTTACATCCAGGGTGGCTACACCTTC. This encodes CASSYIQGGYTF.

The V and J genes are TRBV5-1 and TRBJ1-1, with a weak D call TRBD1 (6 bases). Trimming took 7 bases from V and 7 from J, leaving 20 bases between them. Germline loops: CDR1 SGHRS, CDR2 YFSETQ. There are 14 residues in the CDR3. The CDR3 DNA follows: TGCGCCAGCTCTCCTTGGACAGCCTCGGGTGAAGCTTTCTTT. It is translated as CASSPWTASGEAFF.

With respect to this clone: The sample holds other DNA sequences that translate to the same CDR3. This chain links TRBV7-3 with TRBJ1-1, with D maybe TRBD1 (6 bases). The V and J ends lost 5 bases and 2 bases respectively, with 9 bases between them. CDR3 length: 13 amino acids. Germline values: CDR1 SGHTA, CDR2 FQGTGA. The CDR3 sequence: CASSPQGNTEAFF. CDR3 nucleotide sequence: TGTGCCAGCAGCCCACAGGGAAACACTGAAGCTTTCTTT.

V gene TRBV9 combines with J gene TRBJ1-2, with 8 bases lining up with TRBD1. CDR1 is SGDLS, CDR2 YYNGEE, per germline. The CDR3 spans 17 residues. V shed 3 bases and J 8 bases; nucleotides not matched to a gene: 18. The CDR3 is CASSGTNTGGLGRGYTF. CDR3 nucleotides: TGTGCCAGCAGCGGAACCAATACAGGGGGGTTGGGGAGAGGCTACACCTTC.

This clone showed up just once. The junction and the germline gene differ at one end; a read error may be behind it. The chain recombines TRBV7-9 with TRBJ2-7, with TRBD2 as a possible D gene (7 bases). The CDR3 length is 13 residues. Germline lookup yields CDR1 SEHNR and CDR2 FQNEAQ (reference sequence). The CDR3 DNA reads TGTGCCAGCAGCTTCCCTGGGGGGGCTGATCTGCACTTC. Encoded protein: CASSFPGGADLHF.

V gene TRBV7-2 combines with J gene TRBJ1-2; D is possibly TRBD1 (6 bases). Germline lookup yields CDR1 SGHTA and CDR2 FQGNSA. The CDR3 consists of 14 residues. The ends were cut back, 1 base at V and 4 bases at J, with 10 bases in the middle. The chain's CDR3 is CASSLDRVGYGYTF. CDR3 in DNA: TGTGCCAGCAGCTTAGACAGGGTAGGCTATGGCTACACCTTC.

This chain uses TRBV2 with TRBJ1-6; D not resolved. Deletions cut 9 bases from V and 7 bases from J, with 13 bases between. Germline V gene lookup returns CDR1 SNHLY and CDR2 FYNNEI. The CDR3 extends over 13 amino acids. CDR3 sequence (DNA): TGTGCCAGTCCGGACGGGAAAAATTCACCCCTCCACTTT. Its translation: CASPDGKNSPLHF.

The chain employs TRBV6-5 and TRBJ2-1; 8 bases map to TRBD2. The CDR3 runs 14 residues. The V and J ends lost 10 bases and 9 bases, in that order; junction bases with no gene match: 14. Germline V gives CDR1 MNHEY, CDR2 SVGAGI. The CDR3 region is CATLSGALQGEQFF. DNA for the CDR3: TGTGCCACACTTAGCGGGGCCTTACAAGGTGAGCAGTTCTTC.

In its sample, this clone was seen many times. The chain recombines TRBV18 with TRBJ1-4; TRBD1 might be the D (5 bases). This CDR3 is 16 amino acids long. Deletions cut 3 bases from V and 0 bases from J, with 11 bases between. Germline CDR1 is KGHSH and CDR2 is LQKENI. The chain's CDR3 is CASSPGDSSTNEKLFF. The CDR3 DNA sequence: TGTGCCAGCTCACCGGGTGACAGTTCAACTAATGAAAAACTGTTTTTT.

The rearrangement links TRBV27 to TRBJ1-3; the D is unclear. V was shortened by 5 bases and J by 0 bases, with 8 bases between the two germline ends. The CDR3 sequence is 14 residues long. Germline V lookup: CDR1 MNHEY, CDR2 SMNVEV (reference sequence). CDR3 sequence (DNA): TGTGCCAGCAGTCCCCAAATCTCTGGAAACACCATATATTTT. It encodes CASSPQISGNTIYF.

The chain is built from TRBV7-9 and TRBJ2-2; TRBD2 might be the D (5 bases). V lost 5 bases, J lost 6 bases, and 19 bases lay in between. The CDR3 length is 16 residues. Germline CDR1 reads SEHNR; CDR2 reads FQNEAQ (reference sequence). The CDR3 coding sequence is TGTGCCAGCAGCCCAGCTGAGCTAGCTGCTCCCGGGGAGCTGTTTTTT. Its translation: CASSPAELAAPGELFF.

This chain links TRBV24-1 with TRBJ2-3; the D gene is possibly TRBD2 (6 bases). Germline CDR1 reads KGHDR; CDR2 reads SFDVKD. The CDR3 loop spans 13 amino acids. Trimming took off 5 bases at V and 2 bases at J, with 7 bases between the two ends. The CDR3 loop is CATSAGDTDTQYF. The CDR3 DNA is TGTGCCACCAGTGCGGGGGACACAGATACGCAGTATTTT.

CDR3 loop: CASSPLRSGQGSNGYEQYF. DNA of the CDR3: TGTGCCAGCAGCCCGCTGCGTTCGGGACAGGGGTCGAATGGCTACGAGCAGTACTTC. This chain connects TRBV5-6 to TRBJ2-7, with TRBD1 matching 10 bases. With V trimmed by 4 bases and J by 3 bases, 19 bases remained unmatched. Germline V CDR1 and CDR2: SGHDT, YYEEEE. The CDR3 covers 19 residues.

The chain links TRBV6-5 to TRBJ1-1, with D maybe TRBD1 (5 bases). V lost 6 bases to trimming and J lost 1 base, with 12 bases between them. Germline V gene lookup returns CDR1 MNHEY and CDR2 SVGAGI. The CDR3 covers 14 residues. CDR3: CASRNTGPNTEAFF. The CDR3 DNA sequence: TGTGCCAGCAGAAACACAGGACCGAACACTGAAGCTTTCTTT.

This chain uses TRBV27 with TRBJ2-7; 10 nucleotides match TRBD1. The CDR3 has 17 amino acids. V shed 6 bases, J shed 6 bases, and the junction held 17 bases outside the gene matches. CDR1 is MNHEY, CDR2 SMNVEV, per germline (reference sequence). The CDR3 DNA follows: TGTGCCAGCAGCACAACCCGCGCCGGGACAGGGGCAGGCGAGCAGTACTTC. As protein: CASSTTRAGTGAGEQYF.

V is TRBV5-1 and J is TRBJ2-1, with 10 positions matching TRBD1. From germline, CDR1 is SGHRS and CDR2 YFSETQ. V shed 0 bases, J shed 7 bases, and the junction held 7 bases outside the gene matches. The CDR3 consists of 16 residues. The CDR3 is CASSLEGTGVLNEQFF. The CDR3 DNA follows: TGCGCCAGCAGCTTGGAGGGGACAGGGGTCTTGAATGAGCAGTTCTTC.

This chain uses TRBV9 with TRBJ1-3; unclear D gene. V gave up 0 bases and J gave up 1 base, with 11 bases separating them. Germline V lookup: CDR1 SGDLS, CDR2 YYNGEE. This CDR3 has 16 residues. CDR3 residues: CASSVGGGESGNTIYF. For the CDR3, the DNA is TGTGCCAGCAGCGTAGGTGGCGGGGAGTCTGGAAACACCATATATTTT.

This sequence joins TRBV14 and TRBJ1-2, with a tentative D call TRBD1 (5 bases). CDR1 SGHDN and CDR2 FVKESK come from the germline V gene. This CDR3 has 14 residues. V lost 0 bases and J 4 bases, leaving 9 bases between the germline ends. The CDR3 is CASSQDGGGYGYTF. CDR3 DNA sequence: TGTGCCAGCAGCCAAGATGGGGGGGGCTATGGCTACACCTTC. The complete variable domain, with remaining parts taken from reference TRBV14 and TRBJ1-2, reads EAGVTQFPSHSVIEKGQTVTLRCDPISGHDNLYWYRRVMGKEIKFLLHFVKESKQDESGMPNNRFLAERTGGTYSTLKVQPAELEDSGVYFCASSQDGGGYGYTFGSGTRLTVV.

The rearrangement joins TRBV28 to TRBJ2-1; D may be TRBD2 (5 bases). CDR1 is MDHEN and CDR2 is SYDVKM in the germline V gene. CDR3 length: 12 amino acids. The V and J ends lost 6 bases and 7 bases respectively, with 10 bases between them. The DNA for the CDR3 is TGTGCCAGCAGGTACGGGGAGAATGAGCAGTTCTTC. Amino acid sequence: CASRYGENEQFF. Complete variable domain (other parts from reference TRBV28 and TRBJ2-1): DVKVTQSSRYLVKRTGEKVFLECVQDMDHENMFWYRQDPGLGLRLIYFSYDVKMKEKGDIPEGYSVSREKKERFSLILESASTNQTSMYLCASRYGENEQFFGPGTRLTVL.